The sequence of this T cell receptor (beta chain) was determined in a study of post-analysis software for immune sequencing data. Study observations and caveats: Significantly decreased normalized Chao1 diversity was recorded for multiple sclerosis patients relative to controls. Higher frequency in patients than in controls was seen for about five TRBV segments, with TRBV5-6, TRBV5-1 and TRBV20-1 among them.

CDR3 length: 16 residues. Germline V gene sequence: CDR1 MGHDK, CDR2 SYGVNS. V dropped 3 bases and J dropped 4; count of bases not matched to a gene: 5. TCR beta cDNA libraries had unique molecular identifiers. TCRdb called the PCR reads again in MiXCR, with one record for every CDR3 protein. This sample has about 820,000 distinct CDR3 sequences, with under 70% found just once. Points on this clonotype: Its antigen is unknown.

The rearrangement links TRBV25-1 to TRBJ1-6, with TRBD1 matching 8 bases. The source of this sequence is a girl between 10 and 17 years old with multiple sclerosis. The sequencing sample was made of blood. This chain's CDR3 is CASSEAGDRYNSPLHF. The CDR3 bases are TGTGCCAGCAGTGAGGCAGGGGACAGGTATAATTCACCCCTCCACTTT.